A few counts support the clone carrying this TCR beta chain. Original processing methods: By means of reference gene primer amplification, nucleated cell counts were estimated. TCRdb keeps only in-frame clones here, not all; method: immunoSEQ multiplex PCR. From that table come the V and J calls and clone size; the DNA was used to work out D and trimming. The table includes 85,000 to 120,000 clones, more than 90% detected once. Patients in Seattle were enrolled during active infection, then followed longitudinally. Germline CDR1 reads SGHAT; CDR2 reads FQNNGV. This CDR3 spans 15 amino acids. V trimming: 3 bases; J trimming: 9 bases; junction bases outside the gene matches: 8. This sample stems from a study of blood T cell repertoires in COVID-19. Study details: Some COVID-19 samples were acute and others convalescent; all came from the United States, Italy and Spain.

This clonotype originated in a woman between 50 and 59 years old with COVID-19, enrolled during active disease. The chain joins TRBV11-2 to TRBJ2-1, with TRBD2 matching over 10 bases. Input material: peripheral blood. The CDR3 DNA reads as TGTGCCAGCAGCTTGGCAGCGGGGGGGCCTTTTGAGCAGTTCTTC. Its protein product is CASSLAAGGPFEQFF.